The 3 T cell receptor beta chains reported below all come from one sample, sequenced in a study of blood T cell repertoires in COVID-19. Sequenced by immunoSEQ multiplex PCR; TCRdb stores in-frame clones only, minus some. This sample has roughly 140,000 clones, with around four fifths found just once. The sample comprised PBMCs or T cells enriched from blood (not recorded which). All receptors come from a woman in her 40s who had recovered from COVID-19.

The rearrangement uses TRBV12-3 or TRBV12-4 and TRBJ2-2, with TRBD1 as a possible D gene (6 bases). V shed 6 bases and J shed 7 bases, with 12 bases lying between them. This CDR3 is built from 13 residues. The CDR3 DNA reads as TGTGCCAGCAGCCAGAGGGGGAACGGGGAGCTGTTTTTT. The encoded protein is CASSQRGNGELFF.

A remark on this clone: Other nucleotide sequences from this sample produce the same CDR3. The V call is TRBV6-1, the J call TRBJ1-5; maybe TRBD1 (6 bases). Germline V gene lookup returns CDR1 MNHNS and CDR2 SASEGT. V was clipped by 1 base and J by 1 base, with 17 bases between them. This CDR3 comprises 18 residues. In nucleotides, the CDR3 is TGTGCCAGCAGTGAAGAAGTGCAGGGGAGCATGAGCAATCAGCCCCAGCATTTT. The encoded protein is CASSEEVQGSMSNQPQHF.

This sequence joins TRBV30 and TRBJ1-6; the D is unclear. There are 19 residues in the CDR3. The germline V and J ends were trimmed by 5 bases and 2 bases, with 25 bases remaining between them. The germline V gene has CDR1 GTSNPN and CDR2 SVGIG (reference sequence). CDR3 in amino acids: CAWHSTGEARGTYNSPLHF. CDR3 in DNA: TGTGCCTGGCACTCCACTGGGGAGGCCCGAGGGACCTATAATTCACCCCTCCACTTT.